This T cell receptor beta chain comes out of a study of OX40 agonist ivuxolimab in advanced cancers. Some background on the complete study: The costimulatory receptor OX40 (CD134) was targeted by ivuxolimab, a fully human IgG2 agonistic monoclonal antibody. Intravenous ivuxolimab was administered to patients every 2 weeks at six dose levels: 0.01, 0.1, 0.3, 1.5, 3 and 10 mg/kg. Of the approximately 50 patients in dose escalation, 19 had hepatocellular carcinoma, approximately 15 had melanoma, 9 had renal cell carcinoma and 9 had head and neck cancer. In the dose-escalation cohort, roughly 80% of patients were male, and the mean age was approximately 55 years, with a range of about 23 to 85. Patients were allowed to have had prior anti-PD-1, anti-PD-L1 or anti-CTLA-4 therapy, and about 40% of the dose-escalation patients had been treated with checkpoint inhibitors. Partial responses occurred in three dose-escalation patients: two with cutaneous melanoma and one with hepatocellular carcinoma. The purpose of peripheral TCRbeta sequencing was to test whether ivuxolimab changed TCR sequence diversity and led to clonal T-cell expansion. The paper covers the monotherapy dose-escalation part of the phase I ivuxolimab trial, which included N of about 56 patients. What the study reported, not specific to this receptor: At doses of 0.1 to 3.0 mg/kg, clonal expansion of both CD4+ and CD8+ blood T cells was observed from baseline to week 6. Low levels of normalized T-cell clonal expansion were also seen in some nonresponding patients. Which antigens the clonally expanded peripheral T cells were specific for was not determined. Partial responders in the 0.1-3.0 mg/kg groups had among the lowest normalized peripheral clonal expansion, especially among CD8+ T cells. After ivuxolimab, more expanded clones were found on average in CD8+ T cells than in CD4+ T cells.

For sequencing of the TCRbeta CDR3 region, genomic DNA was extracted from the sorted cells. The immunoSEQ Assay was used to sequence the TCRbeta CDR3 regions. The table comes from immuneACCESS by way of TCRdb, which keeps in-frame sequences with V and J called. Part of the clones is missing from these tables; in studies checked, under half for an unresolved V gene and the rest for unknown reasons. Here the sample has approximately 82,000 clones; about 87% occur a single time. Of the sample, about 0.5% is held by the ten largest clones. CDR1 and CDR2 were assigned from the germline V gene (reference sequence) as MNHNY and SVGAGI. V is trimmed back by 2 bases and J by 4 bases, and the junction contains 5 bases that no gene match accounts for. Including the terminal cysteine and phenylalanine, the CDR3 comprises 14 residues. The only DNA kept is the CDR3, 42 bases in frame from the first base. The trial excluded patients who had a history of autoimmune disease or were on systemic immunosuppression. Peripheral blood for TCR sequencing was collected from all dose cohorts at baseline, on cycle 4 day 1, and on cycle 7 day 1. Samples were obtained from an open-label, multicenter, first-in-human phase I dose-escalation trial of ivuxolimab. Adults with locally advanced or metastatic melanoma, renal cell, hepatocellular, or head and neck squamous cell carcinoma were enrolled in the trial. Before TCR sequencing, CD4+ T cells and CD8+ T cells from peripheral blood were sorted into separate populations.

In the case of this clone: The specificity of this receptor is unknown. Per-base qualities were not stored, and no clone one base away is much larger.

The input for sequencing was CD4+ or CD8+ T cells sorted from blood, taken in a trial of the OX40 agonist ivuxolimab. The receptor chain draws on TRBV6-6 and TRBJ2-7; TRBD2 fits 7 bases in the junction. This receptor was obtained from an adult with an advanced solid tumor such as melanoma, head and neck, liver or kidney cancer. The CDR3 loop reads CASSYMGGRYEQYF. The DNA is TGTGCCAGCAGTTACATGGGAGGGCGTTACGAGCAGTACTTC.